Listed below are T cell receptor beta chains from one sample, sequenced in a study of shared clonotypes between healthy human individuals. Profiled with immunoSEQ multiplex PCR; TCRdb holds only in-frame clones, not every one. The sample has approximately 1.5 million clones, just under 99% seen once. The sample was naive CD4+ T cells sorted from blood. The source is a man aged 25 to 40 in good health. CDR3s include the opening cysteine and the closing phenylalanine or tryptophan. A D gene is named only where the DNA matches it firmly. Only some rows state a clone size, as once, few, many or a class for expanded clones.

NA,TRBV5-1,TRBJ1-1,NA,TGCGCCAGCAGCGCTGGGACGGGAAAAGAAGCTTTCTTT,CASSAGTGKEAFF
TRBD2,TRBV13,TRBJ2-1,once,TGTGCCAGCAGCCGCGGACTAGCGGGAGGGCCGCGAGAGCAGTTCTTC,CASSRGLAGGPREQFF
NA,TRBV5-1,TRBJ1-3,NA,TGCGCCAGCAGCTTGGCCGCGAGCTCTGGAAACACCATATATTTT,CASSLAASSGNTIYF
TRBD2,TRBV10-3,TRBJ2-1,NA,TGTGCCATCAGCGGGACTAGCGGTTCCCCCGGGCACAATGAGCAGTTCTTC,CAISGTSGSPGHNEQFF
NA,TRBV10-1,TRBJ2-7,NA,TGCGCCAGCAGTGAGTCGGGGTACCACGAGCAGTACTTC,CASSESGYHEQYF
TRBD1,TRBV28,TRBJ2-5,NA,TGTGCCGCGACAGGGGGCGGAGAGACCCAGTACTTC,CAATGGGETQYF
TRBD2,TRBV5-4,TRBJ2-7,NA,TGTGCCAGCAGCCCGGCGGGGGGGGAAGGCTACGAGCAGTACTTC,CASSPAGGEGYEQYF
NA,TRBV19,TRBJ1-5,NA,TGTGCCAGTAGTATCTCAGGAAATCAGCCCCAGCATTTT,CASSISGNQPQHF
TRBD2,TRBV5-5,TRBJ2-3,NA,TGTGCCAGCATCTATAGCGGGGGATTCACAGATACGCAGTATTTT,CASIYSGGFTDTQYF
NA,TRBV7-6,TRBJ1-1,NA,TGTGCCAGCAGCTTAGTTGTTGGGGGCGGAGACAGGTTGAACACTGAAGCTTTCTTT,CASSLVVGGGDRLNTEAFF
TRBD1,TRBV5-1,TRBJ1-2,NA,TGCGCCAGCAGCTTACAGGGGAATGAGGGCTACACCTTC,CASSLQGNEGYTF
TRBD2,TRBV7-8,TRBJ2-7,NA,TGTGCCAGCAGCCCTCTTACGGGGGGCTCCTACGAGCAGTACTTC,CASSPLTGGSYEQYF
NA,TRBV6-1,TRBJ1-5,NA,TGTGCCAGCAGTACCCAAGCGAGGGCCTCTCAGCCCCAGCATTTT,CASSTQARASQPQHF
NA,TRBV4-1,TRBJ1-2,NA,TGCGCCAGCAGCCAGGCGGAGGGGAACTATGGCTACACCTTC,CASSQAEGNYGYTF
NA,TRBV15,TRBJ2-5,NA,TGTGCCACCAGCAGAGTTAACCAAATGGGCGGAGAGACCCAGTACTTC,CATSRVNQMGGETQYF
NA,TRBV29-1,TRBJ2-3,NA,TGCAGCGTTAGGCTAGGGGGGGATACGCAGTATTTT,CSVRLGGDTQYF
NA,TRBV7-8,TRBJ2-1,NA,TGTGCCAGCAGCTTAGGTTGGCGTCGGGAGTTCAATGAGCAGTTCTTC,CASSLGWRREFNEQFF
NA,TRBV6-1,TRBJ2-5,NA,TGTGCCAGCAGTGATTTTTCTGGGCTCAGAGGGGAGACCCAGTACTTC,CASSDFSGLRGETQYF
NA,TRBV5-1,TRBJ2-7,NA,TGCGCCAGCAGCTTATTAGGGGGGGACTACGAGCAGTACTTC,CASSLLGGDYEQYF
NA,TRBV30,TRBJ2-4,NA,TGTGCCTGTTTAGTATCCAAAAACATTCAGTACTTC,CACLVSKNIQYF
TRBD1,TRBV2,TRBJ1-2,NA,TGTGCCAGCAGTGAACAGGGGGCGGATGGCTACACCTTC,CASSEQGADGYTF
NA,TRBV29-1,TRBJ2-7,NA,TGCAGCGCCTCGGTTAGCTCCTACGAGCAGTACTTC,CSASVSSYEQYF
NA,TRBV10-3,TRBJ2-3,NA,TGTGCCATCACCCTAGGGCAGGGCACAGATACGCAGTATTTT,CAITLGQGTDTQYF
NA,TRBV19,TRBJ2-2,NA,TGTGCCAGTAGTATCGATGGAGATTTCACCGGGGAGCTGTTTTTT,CASSIDGDFTGELFF
NA,TRBV4-1,TRBJ1-4,NA,TGCGCCAGCAGCCAAGTACAGGGTTTTGAAAAACTGTTTTTT,CASSQVQGFEKLFF
NA,TRBV9,TRBJ2-3,NA,TGTGCCAGCAGCGTAGGATTCCCCCTAGCGACTAGCACAGATACGCAGTATTTT,CASSVGFPLATSTDTQYF
NA,TRBV28,TRBJ1-3,NA,TGTGCCAGCACGGGAGGGAGAAACACCATATATTTT,CASTGGRNTIYF
NA,TRBV2,TRBJ1-2,NA,TGTGCCAGCGAGCCACTCCAGGGAGCTAACTATGGCTACACCTTC,CASEPLQGANYGYTF
NA,TRBV9,TRBJ2-2,NA,TGTGCCAGCAGCGTAGCAGGGACCGGGGAGCTGTTTTTT,CASSVAGTGELFF
TRBD2,TRBV14,TRBJ2-2,NA,TGTGCCAGCAGCCCATTAAGAGGCGGGGAGGGCACCACCGGGGAGCTGTTTTTT,CASSPLRGGEGTTGELFF
NA,TRBV7-8,TRBJ2-7,NA,TGTGCCAGCAGCATATCCAGGGGCCGCGTCTCCTACGAGCAGTACTTC,CASSISRGRVSYEQYF
NA,TRBV11-2,TRBJ1-5,NA,TGTGCCAGCAGCTTAACTCATGGGGATCAGCCCCAGCATTTT,CASSLTHGDQPQHF
NA,TRBV28,TRBJ2-2,NA,TGTGCCAGCAGAGGGACCCTCTTGGAAATCACCGGGGAGCTGTTTTTT,CASRGTLLEITGELFF
NA,TRBV10-3,TRBJ1-2,NA,TGTGCCATCAGTGAGTCTTGGGGGATGGGCTACACCTTC,CAISESWGMGYTF
NA,TRBV28,TRBJ2-3,once,TGTGCCAGCAGTTTAAGTGGGCCGAGAGACGGCACAGATACGCAGTATTTT,CASSLSGPRDGTDTQYF
NA,TRBV29-1,TRBJ2-3,NA,TGCAGCGTTGTTTCTGCGAGGGTTATAGCGGCAGATACGCAGTATTTT,CSVVSARVIAADTQYF
NA,TRBV18,TRBJ1-3,NA,TGTGCCAGCTCACCGGGACACGGAAACACCATATATTTT,CASSPGHGNTIYF